This T cell receptor (beta chain) was obtained from a study of T cells in Graves' hyperthyroidism and ophthalmopathy. Study as a whole: Peripheral blood specimens were obtained at initial diagnosis, prior to any treatment. General study findings and limits: From stable hyperthyroidism, ophthalmopathy was separated by a 13 V-J model.

Those with hyperthyroidism were 18 to 65 years old, newly diagnosed, and ill for under 2 months. Patients with uncontrolled infections, other autoimmune diseases, pregnancy or lactation were excluded. The germline V gene has CDR1 MNHNY and CDR2 SVGAGI (reference sequence). V shed 3 bases and J shed 4 bases, with 22 bases lying between them. The CDR3 is 17 residues long. What was amplified from RNA transcripts were TCR beta CDR3 regions. The HTBI primer set drove a first-round RT-PCR of the TCR CDR3. TCRdb re-called the multiplex PCR reads through MiXCR, storing one row per CDR3 protein. The sample has about 710,000 distinct CDR3 sequences, around 15% seen once. This clonotype appeared many times. Its matching antigen is unknown.

The specimen was blood. The clonotype originates from a man aged 18 to 35 with Graves' hyperthyroidism. The genes are TRBV6-6 and TRBJ2-7, with D possibly being TRBD1 (7 bases). The chain's CDR3 is CASSYRTTGTGVYEQYF. CDR3 nucleotides: TGTGCCAGCAGTTATCGTACGACAGGGACTGGGGTTTACGAGCAGTACTTC.